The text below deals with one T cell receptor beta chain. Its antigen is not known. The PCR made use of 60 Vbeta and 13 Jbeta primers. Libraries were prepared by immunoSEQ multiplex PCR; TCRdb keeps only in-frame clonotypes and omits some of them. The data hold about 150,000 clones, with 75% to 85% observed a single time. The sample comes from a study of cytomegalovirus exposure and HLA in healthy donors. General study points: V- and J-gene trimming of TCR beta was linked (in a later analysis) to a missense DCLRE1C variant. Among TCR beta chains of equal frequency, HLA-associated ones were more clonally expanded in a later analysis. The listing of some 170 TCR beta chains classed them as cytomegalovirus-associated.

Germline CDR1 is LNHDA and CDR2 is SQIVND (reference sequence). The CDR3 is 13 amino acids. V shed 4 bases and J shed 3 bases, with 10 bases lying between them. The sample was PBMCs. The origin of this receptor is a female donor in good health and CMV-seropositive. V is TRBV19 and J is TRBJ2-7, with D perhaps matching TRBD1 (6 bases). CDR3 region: CASSKDRDYEQYF. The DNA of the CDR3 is TGTGCCAGTAGTAAGGACAGAGACTACGAGCAGTACTTC.